Listed below are T cell receptor beta chains from one sample, sequenced in a study of OX40 agonist ivuxolimab in advanced cancers. Only in-frame clones appear in the TCRdb table, and some are missing; sequencing was by immunoSEQ multiplex PCR. The repertoire has 61,000 or so clones, 84% of them found once; the top ten carry roughly 2%. The source material was CD4+ or CD8+ T cells sorted from blood, sampled in a trial of the OX40 agonist ivuxolimab. These receptor sequences come from an adult with an advanced solid tumor such as melanoma, head and neck, liver or kidney cancer. CDR3s leave out the opening cysteine and the closing phenylalanine or tryptophan.

v_gene,j_gene,CDR3aa
TRBV4-1,TRBJ2-2,ASSPRSQEITGELF
TRBV6-1,TRBJ1-3,ASSGGPGYGGNTIY
TRBV14,TRBJ1-2,ASSHAVQGGYT
TRBV5-8,TRBJ2-5,ASSFSTSGSRGQY
TRBV5-1,TRBJ2-5,ASSLSRQAQETQY
TRBV19,TRBJ1-1,ASSIRTGSNTEAF
TRBV2,.,ASREGLAGTEQY
TRBV5-6,TRBJ2-7,ASSAGPGTGTSEQY
TRBV7-9,TRBJ1-1,ASSVGGAGTEAF
TRBV30,TRBJ2-7,AWSVQGAHEQY
TRBV7-9,TRBJ2-3,ASSRDSTDTQY
TRBV28,.,ASSLNRVFYEQY
TRBV2,TRBJ2-2,ASRETSAGTGELF
TRBV10-3,TRBJ1-3,AIRSNTGAGNTIY
TRBV18,TRBJ2-3,ASSPGLAGADTQY
TRBV5-1,TRBJ1-5,ASSLAGPGTNQPQH
TRBV7-2,TRBJ1-6,ASSRRGTSPLH
TRBV30,TRBJ2-7,AWTRPQTRSFYEQY
TRBV20-1,TRBJ1-2,SAGRVYGYT
TRBV4-2,TRBJ1-5,ASSQDWGNQPQH
TRBV7-3,TRBJ2-3,ASSPGGALADTQY
TRBV5-4,TRBJ2-2,ASSLELAGAGELF
TRBV9,TRBJ2-1,ASSVEGGTQLLEQF
TRBV5-5,TRBJ2-7,ASSLAPLDLLEQY
TRBV5-1,TRBJ2-1,ASSLARYNEQF
TRBV11-3,TRBJ2-3,ASSTFGQTDTQY
TRBV28,TRBJ1-2,ASSEVTGGYGYT
TRBV2,TRBJ2-1,ASSVQLAGAYNEQF
TRBV6-5,TRBJ1-4,ASSYSRVQSEKLF
TRBV6-1,TRBJ1-5,ASSEMGQGGQPQH
TRBV30,TRBJ1-5,AWSARQGANQPQH